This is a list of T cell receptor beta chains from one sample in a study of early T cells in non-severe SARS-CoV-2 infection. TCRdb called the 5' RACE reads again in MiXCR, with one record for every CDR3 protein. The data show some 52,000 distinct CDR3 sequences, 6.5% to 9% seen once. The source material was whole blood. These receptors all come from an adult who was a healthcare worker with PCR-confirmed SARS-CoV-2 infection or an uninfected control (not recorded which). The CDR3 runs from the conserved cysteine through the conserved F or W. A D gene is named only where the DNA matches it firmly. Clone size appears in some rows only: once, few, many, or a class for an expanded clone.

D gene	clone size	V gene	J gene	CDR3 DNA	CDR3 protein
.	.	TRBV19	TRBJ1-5	TGTGCCAGTAGTATGATAGGGACCAATCAGCCCCAGCATTTT	CASSMIGTNQPQHF
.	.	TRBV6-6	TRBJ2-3	TGTGCCAGCAGTTACGCCTTGACAGATACGCAGTATTTT	CASSYALTDTQYF
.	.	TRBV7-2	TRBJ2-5	TGTGCCAGCAGCCCGGGCCCTCAAGAGACCCAGTACTTC	CASSPGPQETQYF
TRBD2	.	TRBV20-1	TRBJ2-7	TGCAGTGCTAGAGAAGCACTAGCGGGGGCCACCTACGAGCAGTACTTC	CSAREALAGATYEQYF
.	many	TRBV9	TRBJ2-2	TGTGCCAGCAGCGTAGGAAGCAACGGGGAGCTGTTTTTT	CASSVGSNGELFF
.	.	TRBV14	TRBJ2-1	TGTGCCAGCAGCCAAGCCGGCATCTGGGATGTGGATGAGCAGTTCTTC	CASSQAGIWDVDEQFF
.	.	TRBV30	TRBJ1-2	TGTGCCCTCCGCTCGAGGGACGAGTATGGCTACACCTTC	CALRSRDEYGYTF
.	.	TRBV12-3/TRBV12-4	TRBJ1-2	TGTGCCAGCAGTCGCGGGGAGGGACTCTATGGCTACACCTTC	CASSRGEGLYGYTF
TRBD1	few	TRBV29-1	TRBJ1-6	TGCAGCGTACGGGGACAGAGCTCTAATTCACCCCTCCACTTT	CSVRGQSSNSPLHF
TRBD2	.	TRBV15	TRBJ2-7	TGTGCCACCAGCAGAACAGGACTAGCGACCTACGAGCAGTACTTC	CATSRTGLATYEQYF
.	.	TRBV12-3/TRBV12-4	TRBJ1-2	TGTGCCACAAGCGGACAGAGCTATGGCTACACCTTC	CATSGQSYGYTF
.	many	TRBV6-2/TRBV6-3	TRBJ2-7	TGTGCCAGCAGTCGAGGGGGAACCTACGAGCAGTACTTC	CASSRGGTYEQYF
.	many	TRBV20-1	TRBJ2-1	TGCAGTGCAAGTTACATGAGCTCCTACAATGAGCAGTTCTTC	CSASYMSSYNEQFF
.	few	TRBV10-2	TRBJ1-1	TGCGCCAGCAAGCCCGGGAACACTGAAGCTTTCTTT	CASKPGNTEAFF
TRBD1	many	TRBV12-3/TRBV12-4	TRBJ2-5	TGTGCCAGCAGTACGACAGGGGTACAAGAGACCCAGTACTTC	CASSTTGVQETQYF